What follows describes a single T cell receptor beta chain. This sample is drawn from a study of cytomegalovirus exposure and HLA in healthy donors. The repertoire was sequenced with immunoSEQ multiplex PCR; TCRdb's copy has only in-frame clones and lacks some. The data contain approximately 160,000 clones, roughly 83% of them seen just once; the ten biggest clones take up roughly 10%. There are 12 residues in the CDR3. Trimming pared 4 bases from V and 5 bases from J, leaving 6 bases between. CDR1 is MNHEY, CDR2 SMNVEV, per germline (reference sequence). The sequence was collected from a man aged 25-45 years in good health and CMV-seropositive. The J gene is TRBJ2-1, the V gene TRBV27; no clear D. Material for sequencing was PBMCs. The CDR3 here is CASSYSNNEQFF. The CDR3 coding sequence is TGTGCCAGCAGTTACTCGAACAATGAGCAGTTCTTC.